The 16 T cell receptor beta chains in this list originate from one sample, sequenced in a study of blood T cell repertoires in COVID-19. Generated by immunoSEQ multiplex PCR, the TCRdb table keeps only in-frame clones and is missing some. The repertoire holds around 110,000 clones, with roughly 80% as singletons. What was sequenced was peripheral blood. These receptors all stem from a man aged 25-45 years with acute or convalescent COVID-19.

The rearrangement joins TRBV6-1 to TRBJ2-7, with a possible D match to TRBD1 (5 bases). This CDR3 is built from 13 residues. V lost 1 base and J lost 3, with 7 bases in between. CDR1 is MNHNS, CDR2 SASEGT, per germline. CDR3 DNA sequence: TGTGCCAGCAGTGAAGGACAGCTCTACGAGCAGTACGTC. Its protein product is CASSEGQLYEQYV.

This CDR3 is CASSMGLGNNQPQHF. As DNA, the CDR3 is TGTGCCAGTAGTATGGGGCTTGGCAATAATCAGCCCCAGCATTTT. The V call is TRBV19, the J call TRBJ1-5; D may be TRBD1 (5 bases). V lost 3 bases to trimming and J lost 4 bases, with 13 bases between them. The CDR3 spans 15 residues. Germline V lookup: CDR1 LNHDA, CDR2 SQIVND (reference sequence).

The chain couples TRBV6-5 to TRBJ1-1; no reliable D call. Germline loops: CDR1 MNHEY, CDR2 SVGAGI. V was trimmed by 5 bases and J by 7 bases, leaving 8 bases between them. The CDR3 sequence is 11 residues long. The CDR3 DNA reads TGTGCCAGCAGTACGAGAGATGAAGCTTTCTTT. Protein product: CASSTRDEAFF.

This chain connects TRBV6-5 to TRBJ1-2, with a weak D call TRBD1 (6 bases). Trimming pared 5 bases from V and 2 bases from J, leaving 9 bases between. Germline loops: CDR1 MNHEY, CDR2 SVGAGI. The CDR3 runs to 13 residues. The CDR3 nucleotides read TGTGCCAGCAGTAGGACAGAGAACTATGGCTACACCTTC. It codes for CASSRTENYGYTF.

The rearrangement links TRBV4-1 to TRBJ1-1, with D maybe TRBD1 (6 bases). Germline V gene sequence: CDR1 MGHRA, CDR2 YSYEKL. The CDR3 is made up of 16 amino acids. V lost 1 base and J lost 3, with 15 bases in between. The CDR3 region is CASSQATSRGYTEAFF. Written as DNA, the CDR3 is TGCGCCAGCAGCCAAGCAACCTCAAGGGGGTACACTGAAGCTTTCTTT.

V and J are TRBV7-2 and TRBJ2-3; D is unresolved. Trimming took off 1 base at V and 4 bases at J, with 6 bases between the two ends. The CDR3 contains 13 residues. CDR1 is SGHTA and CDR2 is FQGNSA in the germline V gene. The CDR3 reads CASSLVVADTQYF. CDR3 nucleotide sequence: TGTGCCAGCAGCTTAGTAGTGGCAGATACGCAGTATTTT.

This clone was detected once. CDR3 region: CASSSHPGTSDTGELFF. As DNA, the CDR3 is TGTGCCAGCAGCTCCCATCCCGGGACTAGCGACACCGGGGAGCTGTTTTTT. The chain is built from TRBV7-6 and TRBJ2-2, with 10 positions matching TRBD2. This CDR3 spans 17 amino acids. The germline V gene encodes CDR1 SGHVS and CDR2 FNYEAQ. J lost 3 bases, V lost 4 bases, and 8 bases had no gene match.

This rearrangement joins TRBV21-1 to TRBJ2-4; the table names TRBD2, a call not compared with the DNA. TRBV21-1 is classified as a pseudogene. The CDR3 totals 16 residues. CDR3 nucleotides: TGTGCCAGCAGCCCGAGACTAGCGGGAGCGGGAAACATTCAGTACTTC. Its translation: CASSPRLAGAGNIQYF.

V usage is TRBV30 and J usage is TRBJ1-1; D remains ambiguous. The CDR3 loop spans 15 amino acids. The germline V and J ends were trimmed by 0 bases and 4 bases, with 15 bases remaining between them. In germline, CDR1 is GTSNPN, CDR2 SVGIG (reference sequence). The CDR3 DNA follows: TGTGCCTGGAGTGTTCTCGGGGTTTTGGGCACTGAAGCTTTCTTT. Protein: CAWSVLGVLGTEAFF. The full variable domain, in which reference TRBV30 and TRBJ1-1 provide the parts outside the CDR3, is SQTIHQWPATLVQPVGSPLSLECTVEGTSNPNLYWYRQAAGRGLQLLFYSVGIGQISSEVPQNLSASRPQDRQFILSSKKLLLSDSGFYLCAWSVLGVLGTEAFFGQGTRLTVV.

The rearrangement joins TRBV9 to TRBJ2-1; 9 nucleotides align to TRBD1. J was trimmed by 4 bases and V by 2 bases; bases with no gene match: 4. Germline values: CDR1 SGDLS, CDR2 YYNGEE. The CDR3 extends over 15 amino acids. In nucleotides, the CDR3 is TGTGCCAGCAGCGTTGGACAGGGGAATTACAATGAGCAGTTCTTC. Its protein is CASSVGQGNYNEQFF.

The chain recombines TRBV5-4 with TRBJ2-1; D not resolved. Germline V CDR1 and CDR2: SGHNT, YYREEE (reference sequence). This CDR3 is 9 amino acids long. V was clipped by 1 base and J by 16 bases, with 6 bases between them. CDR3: CASSLYCFF. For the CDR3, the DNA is TGTGCCAGCAGCTTGTACTGTTTCTTC.

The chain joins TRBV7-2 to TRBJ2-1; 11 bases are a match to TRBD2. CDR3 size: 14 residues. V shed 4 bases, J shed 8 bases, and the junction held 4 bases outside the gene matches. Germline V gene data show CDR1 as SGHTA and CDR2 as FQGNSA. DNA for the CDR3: TGTGCCAGCAGCTCCGGACTAGCGGGCTATGAGCAGTTCTTC. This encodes CASSSGLAGYEQFF.

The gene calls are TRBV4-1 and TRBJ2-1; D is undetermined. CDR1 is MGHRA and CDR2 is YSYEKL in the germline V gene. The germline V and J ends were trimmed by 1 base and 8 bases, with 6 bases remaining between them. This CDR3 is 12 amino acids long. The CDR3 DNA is TGCGCCAGCAGCCAAGGAGGCCATGAGCAGTTCTTC. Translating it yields CASSQGGHEQFF.

CDR3 in DNA: TGTGCCGGCAACCTACATGGGACAGGGTATCAGCCCCAGCATTTT. This sequence encodes CAGNLHGTGYQPQHF. This rearrangement joins TRBV7-9 to TRBJ1-5, with 9 bases matching TRBD1. Germline CDR1 SEHNR, CDR2 FQNEAQ (reference sequence). Trimming removed 11 bases from V and 5 bases from J; junction bases left unmatched: 13. The CDR3 has 15 residues.

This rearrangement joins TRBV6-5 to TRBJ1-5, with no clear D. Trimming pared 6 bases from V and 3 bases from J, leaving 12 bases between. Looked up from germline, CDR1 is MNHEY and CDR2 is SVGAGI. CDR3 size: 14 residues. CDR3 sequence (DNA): TGTGCCAGCAGGAAGACTGAATACAATCAGCCCCAGCATTTT. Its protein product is CASRKTEYNQPQHF.

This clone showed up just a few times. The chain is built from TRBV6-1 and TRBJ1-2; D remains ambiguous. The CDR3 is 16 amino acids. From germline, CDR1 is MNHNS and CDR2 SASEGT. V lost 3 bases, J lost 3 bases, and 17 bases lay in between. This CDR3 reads CASSEFMAERDYGYTF. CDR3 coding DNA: TGTGCCAGCAGTGAGTTTATGGCCGAACGGGACTATGGCTACACCTTC.